This record looks at one TCR beta chain sequence and its context. Its antigen is not known. Additional DNA sequences in this sample encode the identical CDR3. This entry is derived from a study of shared clonotypes between healthy human individuals. On the study more broadly: The donor group consisted of a couple of women and a few men, aged 18 to 49.

Study-wide results and caveats: The four-donor shared clonotypes exceeded non-shared clonotypes in generation probability, with non-shared ones scoring lower.

Sorted-subset replicate PCRs used about 0.2 ug DNA, some 33,000 T cell genomes. This table comes from immunoSEQ multiplex PCR, and its TCRdb copy is limited to in-frame clones, with some not included. The data contain roughly 2.5 million clones, 85% to 95% of them singletons. This CDR3 contains 14 residues. Germline CDR1 reads SGHRS; CDR2 reads YFSETQ. The junction had 3 bases not matched to a gene; V was cut back by 7 bases and J by 0 bases. Sequencing used naive CD4+ T cells sorted from blood. Subset: CD45RA+ positively selected. The V gene is TRBV5-1, the J gene TRBJ2-2; 7 bases agree with TRBD1. The TCR originated in a man younger than 35 in good health. For the CDR3, the DNA is TGCGCCAGCCGGGACAGAGCGAACACCGGGGAGCTGTTTTTT. This translates into CASRDRANTGELFF. Together with reference TRBV5-1 and TRBJ2-2, the CDR3 gives the full variable domain: KAGVTQTPRYLIKTRGQQVTLSCSPISGHRSVSWYQQTPGQGLQFLFEYFSETQRNKGNFPGRFSGRQFSNSRSEMNVSTLELGDSALYLCASRDRANTGELFFGEGSRLTVL.